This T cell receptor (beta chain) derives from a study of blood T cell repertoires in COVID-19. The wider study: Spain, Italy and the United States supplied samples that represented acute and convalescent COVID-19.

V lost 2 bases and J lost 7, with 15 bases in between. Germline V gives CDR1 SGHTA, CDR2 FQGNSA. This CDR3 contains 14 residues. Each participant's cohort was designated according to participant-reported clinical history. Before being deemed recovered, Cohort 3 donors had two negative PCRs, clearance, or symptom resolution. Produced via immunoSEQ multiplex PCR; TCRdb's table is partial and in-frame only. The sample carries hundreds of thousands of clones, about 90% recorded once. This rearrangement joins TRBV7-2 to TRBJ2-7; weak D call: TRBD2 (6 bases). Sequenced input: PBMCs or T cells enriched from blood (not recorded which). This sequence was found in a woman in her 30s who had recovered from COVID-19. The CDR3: CASSLYGGVGEQYF. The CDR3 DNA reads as TGTGCCAGCAGCTTATATGGAGGGGTGGGAGAGCAGTACTTC.